This TCR beta chain came from a study of cytomegalovirus exposure and HLA in healthy donors. The study, taken as a whole, reports: Cytomegalovirus status was reportedly diagnosed by the classifier with high specificity and sensitivity. For presence/absence analyses, sequencing depth was assumed to be roughly uniform across donors. TCR beta chain V- and J-gene trimming was linked, in a later analysis, to a missense variant in DCLRE1C. The listing of fewer than 200 TCR beta chains classed them as cytomegalovirus-associated.

A multiplex PCR was run with 60 Vbeta primers and 13 Jbeta primers. The assay was immunoSEQ multiplex PCR, and TCRdb's table has in-frame clones only and misses some. Of around 130,000 clones listed, roughly 75% are singletons. The junction had 9 bases not matched to a gene; V was cut back by 5 bases and J by 0 bases. The CDR3 runs to 16 residues. The germline CDR1 and CDR2 sequences are SGHVS and FQNEAQ. About this clone itself: Its antigen is as yet unknown.

The chain uses TRBV7-8 and TRBJ1-1, with TRBD1 identical over 7 bases. The sequencing sample was made of PBMCs. The TCR sequence derives from a young man in good health and CMV-seronegative. In DNA, the CDR3 is TGTGCCAGCAGCCCGAAAAGACAGGGAATGAACACTGAAGCTTTCTTT. It yields the protein CASSPKRQGMNTEAFF.